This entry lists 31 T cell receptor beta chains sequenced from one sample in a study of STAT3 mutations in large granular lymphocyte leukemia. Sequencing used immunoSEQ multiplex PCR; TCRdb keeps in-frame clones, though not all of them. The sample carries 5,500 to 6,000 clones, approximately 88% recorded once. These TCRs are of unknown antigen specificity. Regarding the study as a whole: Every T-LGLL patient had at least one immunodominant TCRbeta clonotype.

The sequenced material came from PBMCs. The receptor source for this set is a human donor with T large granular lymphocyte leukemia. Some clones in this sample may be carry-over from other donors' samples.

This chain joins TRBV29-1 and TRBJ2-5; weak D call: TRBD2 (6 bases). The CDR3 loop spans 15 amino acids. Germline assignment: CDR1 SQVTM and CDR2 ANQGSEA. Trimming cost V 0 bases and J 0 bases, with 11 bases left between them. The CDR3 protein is CSVEDGAGNQETQYF. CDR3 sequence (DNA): TGCAGCGTTGAAGATGGGGCGGGGAACCAAGAGACCCAGTACTTC.

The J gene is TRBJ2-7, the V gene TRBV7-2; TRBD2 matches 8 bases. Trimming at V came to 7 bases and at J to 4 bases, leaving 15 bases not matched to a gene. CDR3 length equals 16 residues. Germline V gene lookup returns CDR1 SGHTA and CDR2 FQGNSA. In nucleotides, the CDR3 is TGTGCCAGCACCGTGTTAGGGAGCGGGAGTTTTTACGAGCAGTACTTC. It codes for CASTVLGSGSFYEQYF.

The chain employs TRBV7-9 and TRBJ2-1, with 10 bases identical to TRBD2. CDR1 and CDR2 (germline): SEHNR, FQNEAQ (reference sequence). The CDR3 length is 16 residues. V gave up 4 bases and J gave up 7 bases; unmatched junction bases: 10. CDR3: CASSSGTGLARNEQFF. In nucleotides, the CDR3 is TGTGCCAGCAGCTCGGGCACGGGACTAGCGAGAAATGAGCAGTTCTTC.

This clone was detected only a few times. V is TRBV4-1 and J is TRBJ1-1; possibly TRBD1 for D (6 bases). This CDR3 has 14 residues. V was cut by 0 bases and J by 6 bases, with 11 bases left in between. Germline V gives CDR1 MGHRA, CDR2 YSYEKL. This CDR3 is CASSQEPGAPEAFF. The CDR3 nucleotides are TGCGCCAGCAGCCAAGAACCGGGGGCCCCTGAAGCTTTCTTT.

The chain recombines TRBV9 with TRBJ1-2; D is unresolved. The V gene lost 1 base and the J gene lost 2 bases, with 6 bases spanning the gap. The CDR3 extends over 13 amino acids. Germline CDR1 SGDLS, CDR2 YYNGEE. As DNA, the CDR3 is TGTGCCAGCAGCGTAAGCGTAAACTATGGCTACACCTTC. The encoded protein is CASSVSVNYGYTF.

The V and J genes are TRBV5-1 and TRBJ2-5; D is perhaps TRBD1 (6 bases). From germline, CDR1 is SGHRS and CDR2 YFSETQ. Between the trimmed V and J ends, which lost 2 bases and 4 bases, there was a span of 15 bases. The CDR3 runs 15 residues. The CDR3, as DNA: TGCGCCAGCAGCTTTATGGCACAGGGTGTAGAGACCCAGTACTTC. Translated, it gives CASSFMAQGVETQYF.

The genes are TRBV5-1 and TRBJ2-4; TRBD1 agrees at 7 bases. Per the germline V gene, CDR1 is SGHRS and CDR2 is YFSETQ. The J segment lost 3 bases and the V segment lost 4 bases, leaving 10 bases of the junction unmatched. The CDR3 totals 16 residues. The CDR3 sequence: CASSPGTARGKNIQYF. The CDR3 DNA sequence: TGCGCCAGCAGCCCAGGGACAGCCCGGGGCAAAAACATTCAGTACTTC. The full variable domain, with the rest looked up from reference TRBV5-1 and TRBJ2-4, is KAGVTQTPRYLIKTRGQQVTLSCSPISGHRSVSWYQQTPGQGLQFLFEYFSETQRNKGNFPGRFSGRQFSNSRSEMNVSTLELGDSALYLCASSPGTARGKNIQYFGAGTRLSVL.

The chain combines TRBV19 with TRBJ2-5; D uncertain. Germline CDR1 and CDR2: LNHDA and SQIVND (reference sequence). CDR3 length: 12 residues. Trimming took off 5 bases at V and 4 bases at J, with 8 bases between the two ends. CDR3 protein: CASSSGVETQYF. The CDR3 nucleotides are TGTGCCAGTAGTTCCGGTGTAGAGACCCAGTACTTC.

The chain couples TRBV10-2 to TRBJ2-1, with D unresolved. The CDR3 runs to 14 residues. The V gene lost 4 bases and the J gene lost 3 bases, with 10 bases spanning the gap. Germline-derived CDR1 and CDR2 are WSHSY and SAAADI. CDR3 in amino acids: CASSVVPGYNEQFF. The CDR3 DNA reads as TGCGCCAGCAGTGTGGTACCCGGCTACAATGAGCAGTTCTTC.

The DNA of the CDR3 is TGTGCCAGCTCCCAGCGGGGGACAGGGCTCGCAGATACGCAGTATTTT. This gives the protein CASSQRGTGLADTQYF. V usage is TRBV18 and J usage is TRBJ2-3; perhaps TRBD1 as D (9 bases). With 6 bases removed from V and 4 bases from J, the gap between germline ends came to 20 bases. Germline V gives CDR1 KGHSH, CDR2 LQKENI. This CDR3 spans 16 amino acids.

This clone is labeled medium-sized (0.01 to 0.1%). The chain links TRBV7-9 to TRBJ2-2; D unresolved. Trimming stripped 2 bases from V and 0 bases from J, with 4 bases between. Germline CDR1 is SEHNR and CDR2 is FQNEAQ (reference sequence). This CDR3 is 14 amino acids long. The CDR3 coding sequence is TGTGCCAGCAGCTTAAACCCGAACACCGGGGAGCTGTTTTTT. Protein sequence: CASSLNPNTGELFF.

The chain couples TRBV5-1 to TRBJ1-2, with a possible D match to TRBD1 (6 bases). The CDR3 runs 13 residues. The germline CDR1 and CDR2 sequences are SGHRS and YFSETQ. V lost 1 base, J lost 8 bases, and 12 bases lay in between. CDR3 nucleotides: TGCGCCAGCAGCTTGATGGGGGGCGAGGGCTACACCTTC. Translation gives CASSLMGGEGYTF. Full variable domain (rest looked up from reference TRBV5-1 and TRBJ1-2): KAGVTQTPRYLIKTRGQQVTLSCSPISGHRSVSWYQQTPGQGLQFLFEYFSETQRNKGNFPGRFSGRQFSNSRSEMNVSTLELGDSALYLCASSLMGGEGYTFGSGTRLTVV.

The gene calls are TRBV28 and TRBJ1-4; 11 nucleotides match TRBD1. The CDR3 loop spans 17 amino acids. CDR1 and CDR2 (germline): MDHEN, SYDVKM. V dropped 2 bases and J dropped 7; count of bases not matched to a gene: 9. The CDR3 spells CASSLEGAGQGGEKLFF. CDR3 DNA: TGTGCCAGCAGTTTAGAGGGTGCGGGACAGGGGGGTGAAAAACTGTTTTTT.

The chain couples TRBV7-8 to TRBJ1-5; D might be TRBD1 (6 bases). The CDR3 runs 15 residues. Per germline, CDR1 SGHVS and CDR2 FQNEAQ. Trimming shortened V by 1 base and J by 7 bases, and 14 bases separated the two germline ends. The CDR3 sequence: CASSLDTGIRQPQHF. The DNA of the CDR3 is TGTGCCAGCAGCTTAGACACAGGGATAAGACAGCCCCAGCATTTT.

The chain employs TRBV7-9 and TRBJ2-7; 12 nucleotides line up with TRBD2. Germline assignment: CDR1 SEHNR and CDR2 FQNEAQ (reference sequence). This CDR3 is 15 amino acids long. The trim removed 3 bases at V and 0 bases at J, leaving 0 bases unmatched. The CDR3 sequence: CASSLTSGSSYEQYF. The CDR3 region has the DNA TGTGCCAGCAGCTTGACTAGCGGGAGCTCCTACGAGCAGTACTTC.

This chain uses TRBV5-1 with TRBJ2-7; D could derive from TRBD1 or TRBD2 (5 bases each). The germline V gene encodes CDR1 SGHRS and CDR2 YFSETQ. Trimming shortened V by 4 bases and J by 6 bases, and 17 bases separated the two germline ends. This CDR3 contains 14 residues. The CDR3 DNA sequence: TGCGCCAGCAGCACGGGGCCTCTCGAGGGCGAGCAGTACTTC. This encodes CASSTGPLEGEQYF.

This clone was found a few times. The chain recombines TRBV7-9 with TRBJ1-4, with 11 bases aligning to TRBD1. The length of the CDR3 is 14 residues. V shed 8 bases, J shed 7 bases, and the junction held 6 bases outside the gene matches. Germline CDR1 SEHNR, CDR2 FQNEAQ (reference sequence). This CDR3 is CASQGTGGFEKLFF. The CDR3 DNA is TGTGCCAGCCAGGGGACAGGGGGATTTGAAAAACTGTTTTTT.

CDR3 in amino acids: CASSRGGVNNQPQHF. CDR3 in DNA: TGTGCCAGCAGCCGCGGAGGGGTTAACAATCAGCCCCAGCATTTT. This sequence joins TRBV5-6 and TRBJ1-5; tentative D call: TRBD1 (5 bases). Per the germline V gene, CDR1 is SGHDT and CDR2 is YYEEEE. There are 15 residues in the CDR3. V was cut by 4 bases and J by 3 bases, with 14 bases left in between.

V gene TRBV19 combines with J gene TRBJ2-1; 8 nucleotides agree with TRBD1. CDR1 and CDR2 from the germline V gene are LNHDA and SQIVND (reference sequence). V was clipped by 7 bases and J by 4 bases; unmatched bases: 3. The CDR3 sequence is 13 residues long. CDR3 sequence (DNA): TGTGCCAGTACCCGACAGGGGTACAATGAGCAGTTCTTC. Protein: CASTRQGYNEQFF.

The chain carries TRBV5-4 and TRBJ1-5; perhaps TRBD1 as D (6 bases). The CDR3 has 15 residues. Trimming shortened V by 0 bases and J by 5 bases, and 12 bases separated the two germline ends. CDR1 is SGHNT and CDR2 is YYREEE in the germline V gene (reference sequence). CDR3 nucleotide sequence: TGTGCCAGCAGCTTGGGAGGGGGTTTATATCAGCCCCAGCATTTT. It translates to CASSLGGGLYQPQHF.

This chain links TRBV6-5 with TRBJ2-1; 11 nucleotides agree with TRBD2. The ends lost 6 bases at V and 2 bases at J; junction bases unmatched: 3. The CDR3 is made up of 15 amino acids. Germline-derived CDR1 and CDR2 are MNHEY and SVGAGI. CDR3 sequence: CASRTSGTPYNEQFF. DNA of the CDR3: TGTGCCAGCAGGACTAGCGGGACGCCCTACAATGAGCAGTTCTTC.

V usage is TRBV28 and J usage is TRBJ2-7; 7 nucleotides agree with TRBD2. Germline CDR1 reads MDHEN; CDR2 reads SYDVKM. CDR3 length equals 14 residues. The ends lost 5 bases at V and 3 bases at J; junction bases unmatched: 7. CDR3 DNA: TGTGCCAGCAGTCCAAGCGGGGAGCTCTACGAGCAGTACTTC. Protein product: CASSPSGELYEQYF.

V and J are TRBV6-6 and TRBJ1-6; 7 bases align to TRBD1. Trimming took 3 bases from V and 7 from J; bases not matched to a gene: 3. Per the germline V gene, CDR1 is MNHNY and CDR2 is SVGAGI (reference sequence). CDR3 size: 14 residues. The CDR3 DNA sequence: TGTGCCAGCAGTTATTACAGGGGCAATTCACCCCTCCACTTT. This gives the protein CASSYYRGNSPLHF.

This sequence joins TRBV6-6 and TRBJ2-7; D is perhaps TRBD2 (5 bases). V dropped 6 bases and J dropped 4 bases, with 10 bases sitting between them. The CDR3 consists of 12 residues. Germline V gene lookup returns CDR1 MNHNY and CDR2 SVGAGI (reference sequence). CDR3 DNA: TGTGCCAGCAGCCCTACTAGTTACGAGCAGTACTTC. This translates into CASSPTSYEQYF.

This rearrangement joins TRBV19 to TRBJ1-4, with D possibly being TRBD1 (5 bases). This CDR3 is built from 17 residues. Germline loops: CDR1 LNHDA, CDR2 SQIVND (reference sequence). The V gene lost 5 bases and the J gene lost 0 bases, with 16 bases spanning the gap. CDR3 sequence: CASSVGTDLATNEKLFF. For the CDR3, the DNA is TGTGCCAGTAGTGTCGGGACCGACCTAGCAACTAATGAAAAACTGTTTTTT.

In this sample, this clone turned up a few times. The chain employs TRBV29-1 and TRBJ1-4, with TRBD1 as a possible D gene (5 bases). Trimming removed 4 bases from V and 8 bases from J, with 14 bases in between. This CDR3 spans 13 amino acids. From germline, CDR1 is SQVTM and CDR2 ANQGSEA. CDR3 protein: CSVGRDPGEKLFF. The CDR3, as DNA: TGCAGCGTTGGACGGGACCCGGGAGAAAAACTGTTTTTT.

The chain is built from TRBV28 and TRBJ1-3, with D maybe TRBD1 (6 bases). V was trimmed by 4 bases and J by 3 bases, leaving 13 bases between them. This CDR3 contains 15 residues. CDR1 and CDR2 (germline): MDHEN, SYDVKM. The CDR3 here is CASSSPAGDGNTIYF. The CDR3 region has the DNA TGTGCCAGCAGTTCCCCGGCAGGGGATGGAAACACCATATATTTT.

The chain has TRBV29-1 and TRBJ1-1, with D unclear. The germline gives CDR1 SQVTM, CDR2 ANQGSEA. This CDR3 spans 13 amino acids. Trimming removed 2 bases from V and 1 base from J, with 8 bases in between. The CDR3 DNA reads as TGCAGCGTTGAAAAGGGCGGGAACACTGAAGCTTTCTTT. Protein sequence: CSVEKGGNTEAFF.

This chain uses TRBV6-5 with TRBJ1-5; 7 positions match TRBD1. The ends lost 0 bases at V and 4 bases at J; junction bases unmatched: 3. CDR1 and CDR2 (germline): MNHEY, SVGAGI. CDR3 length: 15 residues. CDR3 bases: TGTGCCAGCAGTTACTCCAGGACAGGAAATCAGCCCCAGCATTTT. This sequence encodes CASSYSRTGNQPQHF.

DNA of the CDR3: TGTGCCGCCAGGACTACCGGGGGCACAGATACGCAGTATTTT. Its protein is CAARTTGGTDTQYF. The chain uses TRBV6-1 and TRBJ2-3; D might be TRBD2 (6 bases). From germline, CDR1 is MNHNS and CDR2 SASEGT. V shed 11 bases and J shed 1 base, with 16 bases lying between them. The CDR3 runs to 14 residues.

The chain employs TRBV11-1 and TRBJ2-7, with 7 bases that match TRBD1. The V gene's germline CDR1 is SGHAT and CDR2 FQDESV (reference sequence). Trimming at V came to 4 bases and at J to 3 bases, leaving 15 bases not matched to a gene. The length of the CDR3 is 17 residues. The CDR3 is CASSSKRTGAPNYEQYF. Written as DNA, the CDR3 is TGTGCCAGCAGCTCGAAACGTACAGGGGCCCCTAACTACGAGCAGTACTTC.